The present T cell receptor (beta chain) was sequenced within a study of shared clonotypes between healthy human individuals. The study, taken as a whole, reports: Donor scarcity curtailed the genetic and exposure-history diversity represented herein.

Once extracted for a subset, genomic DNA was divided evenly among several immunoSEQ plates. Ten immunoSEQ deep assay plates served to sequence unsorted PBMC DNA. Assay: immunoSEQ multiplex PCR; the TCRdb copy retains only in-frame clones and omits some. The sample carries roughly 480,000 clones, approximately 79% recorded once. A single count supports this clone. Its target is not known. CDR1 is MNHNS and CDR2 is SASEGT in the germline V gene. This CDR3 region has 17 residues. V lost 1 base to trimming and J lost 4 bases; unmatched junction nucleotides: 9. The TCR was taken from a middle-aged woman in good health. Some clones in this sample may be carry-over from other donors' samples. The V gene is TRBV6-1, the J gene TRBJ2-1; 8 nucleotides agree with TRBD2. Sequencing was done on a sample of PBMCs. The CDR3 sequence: CASSEGLREGPYNEQFF. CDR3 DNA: TGTGCCAGCAGTGAAGGCCTACGGGAGGGCCCTTACAATGAGCAGTTCTTC.